Sequencing of this T cell receptor (beta chain) was carried out in a study of blood T cell repertoires in COVID-19. Background on the study: Collection of acute and convalescent COVID-19 samples took place in the United States, Italy and Spain.

The CDR3 extends over 14 amino acids. V gave up 5 bases and J gave up 9 bases; unmatched junction bases: 6. Germline CDR1 is SGHDT and CDR2 is YYEEEE. Only in-frame clones appear in the TCRdb table, and some are missing; sequencing was by immunoSEQ multiplex PCR. The repertoire holds 40,000 or so clones, with around 75% as singletons. The sequence was collected from a man older than 75 with acute or convalescent COVID-19. The sequencing sample was made of peripheral blood. This chain connects TRBV5-6 to TRBJ1-6; 9 nucleotides line up with TRBD1. CDR3 region: CASRPGQGGSPLHF. DNA for the CDR3: TGTGCCAGCAGGCCGGGACAGGGAGGTTCACCCCTCCACTTT.